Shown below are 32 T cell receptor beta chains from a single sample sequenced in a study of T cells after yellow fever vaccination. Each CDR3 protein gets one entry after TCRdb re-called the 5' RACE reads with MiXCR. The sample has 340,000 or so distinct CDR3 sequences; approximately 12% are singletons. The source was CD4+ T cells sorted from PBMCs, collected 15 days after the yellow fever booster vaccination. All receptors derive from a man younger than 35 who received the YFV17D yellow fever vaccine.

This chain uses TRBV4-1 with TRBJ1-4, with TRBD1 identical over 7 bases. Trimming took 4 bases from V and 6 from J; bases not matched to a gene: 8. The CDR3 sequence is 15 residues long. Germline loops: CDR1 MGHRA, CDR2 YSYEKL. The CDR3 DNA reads TGCGCCAGCAGCCGACACAGGGGAGGAGATGAAAAACTGTTTTTT. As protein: CASSRHRGGDEKLFF.

CDR3 residues: CAWSDGWETQYF. The CDR3 coding sequence is TGTGCCTGGAGTGACGGGTGGGAGACCCAGTACTTC. This rearrangement joins TRBV30 to TRBJ2-5; D uncertain. Germline V gene data show CDR1 as GTSNPN and CDR2 as SVGIG (reference sequence). The CDR3 spans 12 residues. Trimming pared 1 base from V and 5 bases from J, leaving 8 bases between.

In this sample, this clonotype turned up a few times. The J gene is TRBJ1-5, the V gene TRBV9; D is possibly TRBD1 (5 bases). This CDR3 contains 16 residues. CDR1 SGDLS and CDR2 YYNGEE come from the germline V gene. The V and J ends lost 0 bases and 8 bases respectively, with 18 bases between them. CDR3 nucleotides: TGTGCCAGCAGCGTAGGGGCAGGGTTGATGGTGGAGCCCCAGCATTTT. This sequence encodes CASSVGAGLMVEPQHF.

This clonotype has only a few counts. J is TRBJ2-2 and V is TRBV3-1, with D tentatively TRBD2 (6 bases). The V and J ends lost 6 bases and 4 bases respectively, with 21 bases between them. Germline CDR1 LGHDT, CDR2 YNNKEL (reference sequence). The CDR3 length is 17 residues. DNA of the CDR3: TGTGCCAGCAGGCCAAGACCGTCCAGCGGGCGCACCGGGGAGCTGTTTTTT. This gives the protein CASRPRPSSGRTGELFF.

CDR3 region: CASSYRGQGSYGYTF. As DNA, the CDR3 is TGTGCCAGCAGTTACCGAGGACAGGGATCATATGGCTACACCTTC. This chain joins TRBV6-5 and TRBJ1-2, with TRBD1 matching over 8 bases. Germline trimming cut 2 bases from V and 5 bases from J; bases unmatched to any gene: 7. Germline values: CDR1 MNHEY, CDR2 SVGAGI. The CDR3 loop spans 15 amino acids.

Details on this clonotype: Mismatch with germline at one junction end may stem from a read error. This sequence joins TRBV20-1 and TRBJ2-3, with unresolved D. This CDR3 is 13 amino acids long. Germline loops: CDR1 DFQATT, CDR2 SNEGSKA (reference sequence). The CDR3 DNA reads TGCAGAGCTAGAGCCCCCGGCCCCCATACGCAGTATTTT. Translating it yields CRARAPGPHTQYF.

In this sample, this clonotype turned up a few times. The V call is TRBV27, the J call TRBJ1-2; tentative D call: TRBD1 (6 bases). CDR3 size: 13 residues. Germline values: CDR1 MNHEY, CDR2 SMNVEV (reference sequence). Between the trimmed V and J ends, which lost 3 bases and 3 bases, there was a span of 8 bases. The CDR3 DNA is TGTGCCAGCAGTTTTTACAGGGACTATGGCTACACCTTC. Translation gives CASSFYRDYGYTF.

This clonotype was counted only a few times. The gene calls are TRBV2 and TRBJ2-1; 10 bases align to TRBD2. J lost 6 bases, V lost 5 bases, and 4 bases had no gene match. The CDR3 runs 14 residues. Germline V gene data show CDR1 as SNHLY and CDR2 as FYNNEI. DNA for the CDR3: TGTGCCAGCAGTAAACTAGCGGGGATCAATGAGCAGTTCTTC. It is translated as CASSKLAGINEQFF.

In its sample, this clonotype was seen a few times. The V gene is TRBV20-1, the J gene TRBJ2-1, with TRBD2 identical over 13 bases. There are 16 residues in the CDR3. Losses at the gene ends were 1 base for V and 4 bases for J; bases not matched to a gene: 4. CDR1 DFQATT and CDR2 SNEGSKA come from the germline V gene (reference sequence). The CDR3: CSARVTSGGMYNEQFF. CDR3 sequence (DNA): TGCAGTGCTAGAGTGACTAGCGGGGGGATGTACAATGAGCAGTTCTTC.

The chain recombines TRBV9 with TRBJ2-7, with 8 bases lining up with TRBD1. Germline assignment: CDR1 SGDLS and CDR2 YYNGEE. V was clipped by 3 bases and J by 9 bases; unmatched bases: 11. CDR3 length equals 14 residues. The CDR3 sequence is CASSAEGTGFAQYF. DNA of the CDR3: TGTGCCAGCAGCGCGGAGGGGACAGGCTTCGCGCAGTACTTC.

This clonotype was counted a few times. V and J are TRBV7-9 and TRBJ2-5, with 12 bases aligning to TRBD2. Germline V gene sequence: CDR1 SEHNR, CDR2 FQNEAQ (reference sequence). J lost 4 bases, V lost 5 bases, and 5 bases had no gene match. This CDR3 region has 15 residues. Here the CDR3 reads CASSPTSGGGETQYF. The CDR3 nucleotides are TGTGCCAGCAGCCCGACTAGCGGGGGAGGAGAGACCCAGTACTTC. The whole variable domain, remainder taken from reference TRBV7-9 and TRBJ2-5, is DTGVSQNPRHKITKRGQNVTFRCDPISEHNRLYWYRQTLGQGPEFLTYFQNEAQLEKSRLLSDRFSAERPKGSFSTLEIQRTEQGDSAMYLCASSPTSGGGETQYFGPGTRLLVL.

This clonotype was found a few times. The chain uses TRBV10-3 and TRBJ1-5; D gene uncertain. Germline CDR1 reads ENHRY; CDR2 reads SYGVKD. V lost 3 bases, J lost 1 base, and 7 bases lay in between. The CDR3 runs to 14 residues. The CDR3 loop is CAISDYTSNQPQHF. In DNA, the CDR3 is TGTGCCATCAGTGACTACACGAGCAATCAGCCCCAGCATTTT.

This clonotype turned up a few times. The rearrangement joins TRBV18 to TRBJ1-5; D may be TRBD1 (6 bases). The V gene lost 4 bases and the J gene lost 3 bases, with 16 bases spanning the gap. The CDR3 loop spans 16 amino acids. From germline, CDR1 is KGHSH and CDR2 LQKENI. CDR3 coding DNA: TGTGCCAGCTCACAGCTCCGGGACAATTCCAATCAGCCCCAGCATTTT. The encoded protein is CASSQLRDNSNQPQHF.

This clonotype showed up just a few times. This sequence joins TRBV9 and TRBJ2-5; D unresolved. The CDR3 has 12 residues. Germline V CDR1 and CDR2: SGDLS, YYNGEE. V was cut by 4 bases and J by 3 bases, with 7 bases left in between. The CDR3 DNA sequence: TGTGCCAGCAGCCGTAGTAAAGAGACCCAGTACTTC. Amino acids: CASSRSKETQYF. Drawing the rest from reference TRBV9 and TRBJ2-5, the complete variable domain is DSGVTQTPKHLITATGQRVTLRCSPRSGDLSVYWYQQSLDQGLQFLIQYYNGEERAKGNILERFSAQQFPDLHSELNLSSLELGDSALYFCASSRSKETQYFGPGTRLLVL.

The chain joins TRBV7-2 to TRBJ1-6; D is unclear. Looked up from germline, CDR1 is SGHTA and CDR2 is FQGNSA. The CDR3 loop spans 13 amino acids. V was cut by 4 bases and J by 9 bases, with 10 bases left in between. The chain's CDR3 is CASSSGWGSPLHF. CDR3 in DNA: TGTGCCAGCAGCTCCGGCTGGGGTTCACCCCTCCACTTT. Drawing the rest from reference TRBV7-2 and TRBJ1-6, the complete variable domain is GAGVSQSPSNKVTEKGKDVELRCDPISGHTALYWYRQSLGQGLEFLIYFQGNSAPDKSGLPSDRFSAERTGGSVSTLTIQRTQQEDSAVYLCASSSGWGSPLHFGNGTRLTVT.

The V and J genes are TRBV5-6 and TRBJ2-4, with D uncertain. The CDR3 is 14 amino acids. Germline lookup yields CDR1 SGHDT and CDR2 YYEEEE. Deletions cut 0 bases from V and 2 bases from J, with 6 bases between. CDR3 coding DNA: TGTGCCAGCAGCTTGGGCCGAACCAAAAACATTCAGTACTTC. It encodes CASSLGRTKNIQYF.

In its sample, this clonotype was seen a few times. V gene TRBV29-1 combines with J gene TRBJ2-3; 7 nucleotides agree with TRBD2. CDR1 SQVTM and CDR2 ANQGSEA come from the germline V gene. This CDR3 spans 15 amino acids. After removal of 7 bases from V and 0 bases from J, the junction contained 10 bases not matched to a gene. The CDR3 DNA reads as TGCAGCGACCAGCTGGGCGGGGGAAGCACAGATACGCAGTATTTT. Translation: CSDQLGGGSTDTQYF.

CDR3 DNA: TGTGCCAGCAGTTACTATTTCGGGGGGGTGTCCTACAATGAGCAGTTCTTC. As protein: CASSYYFGGVSYNEQFF. The chain couples TRBV6-6 to TRBJ2-1, with 8 bases aligning to TRBD2. J was trimmed by 1 base and V by 1 base; bases with no gene match: 6. The CDR3 consists of 17 residues. Germline V gene lookup returns CDR1 MNHNY and CDR2 SVGAGI (reference sequence).

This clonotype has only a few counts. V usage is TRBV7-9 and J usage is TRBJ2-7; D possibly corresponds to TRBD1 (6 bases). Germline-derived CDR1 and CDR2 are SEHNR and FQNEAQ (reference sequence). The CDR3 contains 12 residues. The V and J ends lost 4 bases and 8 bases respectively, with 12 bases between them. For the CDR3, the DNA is TGTGCCAGCAGCTCGGACAGAACAAAGCAGTACTTC. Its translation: CASSSDRTKQYF. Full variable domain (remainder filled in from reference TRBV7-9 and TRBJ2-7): DTGVSQNPRHKITKRGQNVTFRCDPISEHNRLYWYRQTLGQGPEFLTYFQNEAQLEKSRLLSDRFSAERPKGSFSTLEIQRTEQGDSAMYLCASSSDRTKQYFGPGTRLTVT.

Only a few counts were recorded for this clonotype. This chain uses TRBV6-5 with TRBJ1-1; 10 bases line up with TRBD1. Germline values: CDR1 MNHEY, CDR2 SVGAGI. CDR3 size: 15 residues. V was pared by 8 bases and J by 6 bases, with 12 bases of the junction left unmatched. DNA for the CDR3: TGTGCCAGCTCCCGGGACAGGGGAGGTGAGGCTGAAGCTTTCTTT. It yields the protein CASSRDRGGEAEAFF.

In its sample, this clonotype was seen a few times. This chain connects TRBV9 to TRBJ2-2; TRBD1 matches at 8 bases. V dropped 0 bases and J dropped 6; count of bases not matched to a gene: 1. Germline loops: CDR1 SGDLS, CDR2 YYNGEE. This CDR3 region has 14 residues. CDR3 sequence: CASSVGGQAGELFF. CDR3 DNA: TGTGCCAGCAGCGTAGGGGGACAGGCCGGGGAGCTGTTTTTT.

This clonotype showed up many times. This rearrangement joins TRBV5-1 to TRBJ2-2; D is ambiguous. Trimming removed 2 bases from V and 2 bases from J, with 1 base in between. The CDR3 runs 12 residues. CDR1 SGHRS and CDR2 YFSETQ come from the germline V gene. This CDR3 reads CASSFNTGELFF. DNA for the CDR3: TGCGCCAGCAGCTTTAACACCGGGGAGCTGTTTTTT.

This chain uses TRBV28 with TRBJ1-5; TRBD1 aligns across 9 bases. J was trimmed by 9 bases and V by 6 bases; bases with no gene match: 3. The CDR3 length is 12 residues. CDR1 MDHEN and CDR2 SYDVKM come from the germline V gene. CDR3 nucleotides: TGTGCCAGCAGGGGACAGGGTCGGCCCCAGCATTTT. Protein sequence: CASRGQGRPQHF.

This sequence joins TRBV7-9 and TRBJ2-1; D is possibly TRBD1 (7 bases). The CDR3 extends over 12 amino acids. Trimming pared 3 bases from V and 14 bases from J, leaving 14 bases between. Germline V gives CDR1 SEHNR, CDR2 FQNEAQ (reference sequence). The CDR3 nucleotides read TGTGCCAGCAGCTTGGGGGGACAGATGGAGTTCTTC. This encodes CASSLGGQMEFF.

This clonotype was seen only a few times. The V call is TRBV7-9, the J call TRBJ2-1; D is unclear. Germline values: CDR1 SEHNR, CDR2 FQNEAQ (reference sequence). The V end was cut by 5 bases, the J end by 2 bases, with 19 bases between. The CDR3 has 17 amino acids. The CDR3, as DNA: TGTGCCAGCAGCCCGATCCTTCAGATTACGGCCTACAATGAGCAGTTCTTC. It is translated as CASSPILQITAYNEQFF.

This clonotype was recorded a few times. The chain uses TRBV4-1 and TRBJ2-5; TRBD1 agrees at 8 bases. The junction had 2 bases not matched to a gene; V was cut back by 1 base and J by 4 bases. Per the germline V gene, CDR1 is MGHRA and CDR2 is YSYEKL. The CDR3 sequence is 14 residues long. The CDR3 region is CASSQGTGRETQYF. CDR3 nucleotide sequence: TGCGCCAGCAGCCAAGGGACAGGGCGAGAGACCCAGTACTTC.

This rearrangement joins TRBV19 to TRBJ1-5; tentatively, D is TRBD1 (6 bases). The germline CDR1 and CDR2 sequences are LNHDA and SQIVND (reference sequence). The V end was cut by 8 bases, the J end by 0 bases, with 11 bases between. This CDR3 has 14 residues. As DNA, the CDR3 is TGTGCCAGTGGTGACAGGAATAGCAATCAGCCCCAGCATTTT. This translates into CASGDRNSNQPQHF.

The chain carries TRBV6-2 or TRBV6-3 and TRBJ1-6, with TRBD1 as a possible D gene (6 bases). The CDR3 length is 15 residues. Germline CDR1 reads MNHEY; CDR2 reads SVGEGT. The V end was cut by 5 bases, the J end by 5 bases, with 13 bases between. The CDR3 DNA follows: TGTGCCAGCAGTACGGGAGAGGGGGATAATTCACCCCTCCACTTT. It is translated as CASSTGEGDNSPLHF.

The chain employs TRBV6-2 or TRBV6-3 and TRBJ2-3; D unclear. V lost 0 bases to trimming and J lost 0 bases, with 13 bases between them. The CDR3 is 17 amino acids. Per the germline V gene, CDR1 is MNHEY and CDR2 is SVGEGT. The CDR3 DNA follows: TGTGCCAGCAGTTACTCGTTCGAGGAAACTAGCACAGATACGCAGTATTTT. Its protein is CASSYSFEETSTDTQYF.

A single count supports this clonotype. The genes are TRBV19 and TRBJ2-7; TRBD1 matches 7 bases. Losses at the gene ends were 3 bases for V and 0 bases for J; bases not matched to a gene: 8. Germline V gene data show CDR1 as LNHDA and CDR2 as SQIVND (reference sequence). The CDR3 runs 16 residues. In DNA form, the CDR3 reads TGTGCCAGTAGTATCGGGACAGCGACGAGCTCCTACGAGCAGTACTTC. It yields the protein CASSIGTATSSYEQYF.

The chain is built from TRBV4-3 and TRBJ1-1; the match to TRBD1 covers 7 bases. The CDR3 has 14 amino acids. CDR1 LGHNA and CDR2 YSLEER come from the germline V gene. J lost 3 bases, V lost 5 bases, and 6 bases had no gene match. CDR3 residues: CASSGTVSYTEAFF. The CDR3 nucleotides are TGCGCCAGCAGCGGGACAGTATCTTACACTGAAGCTTTCTTT.

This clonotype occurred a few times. The CDR3 loop reads CASSSGGAPNEQFF. CDR3 nucleotides: TGCGCCAGCAGCTCCGGCGGGGCCCCCAATGAGCAGTTCTTC. The chain joins TRBV5-1 to TRBJ2-1; possible D gene TRBD2, 6 bases. This CDR3 has 14 amino acids. Germline V CDR1 and CDR2: SGHRS, YFSETQ. V was shortened by 3 bases and J by 6 bases, with 13 bases between the two germline ends.